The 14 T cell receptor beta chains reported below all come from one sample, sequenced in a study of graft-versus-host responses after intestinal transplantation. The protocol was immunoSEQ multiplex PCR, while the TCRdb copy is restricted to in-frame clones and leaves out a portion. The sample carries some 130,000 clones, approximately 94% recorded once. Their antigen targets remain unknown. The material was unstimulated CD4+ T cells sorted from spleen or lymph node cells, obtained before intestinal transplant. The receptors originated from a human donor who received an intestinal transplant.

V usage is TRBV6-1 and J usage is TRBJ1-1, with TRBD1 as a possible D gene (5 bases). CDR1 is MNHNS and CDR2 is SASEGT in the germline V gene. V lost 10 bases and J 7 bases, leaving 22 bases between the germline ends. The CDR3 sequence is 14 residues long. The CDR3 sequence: CAIHPWPRGGEAFF. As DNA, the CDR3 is TGTGCCATACACCCCTGGCCGAGGGGCGGTGAAGCTTTCTTT.

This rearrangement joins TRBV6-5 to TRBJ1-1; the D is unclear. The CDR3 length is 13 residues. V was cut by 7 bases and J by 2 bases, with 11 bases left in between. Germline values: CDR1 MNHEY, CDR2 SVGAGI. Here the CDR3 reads CASNLGRNTEAFF. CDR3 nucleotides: TGTGCCAGCAACCTAGGCCGAAACACTGAAGCTTTCTTT.

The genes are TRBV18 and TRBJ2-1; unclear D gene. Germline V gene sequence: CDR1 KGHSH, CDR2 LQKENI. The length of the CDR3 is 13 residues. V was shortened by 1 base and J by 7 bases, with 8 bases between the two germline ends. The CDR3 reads CASSPRARNEQFF. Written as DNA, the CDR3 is TGTGCCAGCTCACCACGAGCTCGGAATGAGCAGTTCTTC.

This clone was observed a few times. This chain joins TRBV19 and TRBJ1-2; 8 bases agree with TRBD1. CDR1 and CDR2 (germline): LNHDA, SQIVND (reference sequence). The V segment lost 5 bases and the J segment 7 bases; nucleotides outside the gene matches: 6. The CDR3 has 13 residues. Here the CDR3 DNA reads TGTGCCAGTAGTCTGGGACAGGAGATTGGCTACACCTTC. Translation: CASSLGQEIGYTF. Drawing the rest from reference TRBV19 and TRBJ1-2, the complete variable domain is DGGITQSPKYLFRKEGQNVTLSCEQNLNHDAMYWYRQDPGQGLRLIYYSQIVNDFQKGDIAEGYSVSREKKESFPLTVTSAQKNPTAFYLCASSLGQEIGYTFGSGTRLTVV.

For the CDR3, the DNA is TGTGCCAGCAGCCGGACATTCACAGATACGCAGTATTTT. Protein sequence: CASSRTFTDTQYF. The rearrangement uses TRBV6-1 and TRBJ2-3, with a possible D match to TRBD1 (5 bases). Germline values: CDR1 MNHNS, CDR2 SASEGT. The CDR3 consists of 13 residues. Trimming took 6 bases from V and 2 from J, leaving 9 bases between them.

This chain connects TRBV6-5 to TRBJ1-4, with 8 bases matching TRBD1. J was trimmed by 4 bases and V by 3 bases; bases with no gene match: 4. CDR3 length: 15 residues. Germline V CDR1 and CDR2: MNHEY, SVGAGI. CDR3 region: CASSYSGQDNEKLFF. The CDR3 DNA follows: TGTGCCAGCAGTTATTCGGGACAGGATAATGAAAAACTGTTTTTT.

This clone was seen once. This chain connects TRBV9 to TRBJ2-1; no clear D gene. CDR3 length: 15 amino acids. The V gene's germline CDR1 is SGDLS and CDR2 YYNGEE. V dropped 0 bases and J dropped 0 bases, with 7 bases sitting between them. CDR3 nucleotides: TGTGCCAGCAGCGTAGATGGCGACTCCTACAATGAGCAGTTCTTC. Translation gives CASSVDGDSYNEQFF.

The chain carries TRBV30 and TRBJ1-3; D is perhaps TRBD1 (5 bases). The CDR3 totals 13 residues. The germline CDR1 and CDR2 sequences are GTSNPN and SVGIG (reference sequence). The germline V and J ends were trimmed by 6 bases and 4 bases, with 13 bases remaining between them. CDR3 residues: CACQTSGGNTIYF. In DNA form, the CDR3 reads TGTGCCTGCCAGACCTCAGGGGGAAACACCATATATTTT.

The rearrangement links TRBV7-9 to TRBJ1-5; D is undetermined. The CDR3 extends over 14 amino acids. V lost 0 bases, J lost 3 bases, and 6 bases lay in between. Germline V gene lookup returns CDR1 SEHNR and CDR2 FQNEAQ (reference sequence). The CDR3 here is CASSLAGLNQPQHF. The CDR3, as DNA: TGTGCCAGCAGCTTAGCAGGGCTCAATCAGCCCCAGCATTTT.

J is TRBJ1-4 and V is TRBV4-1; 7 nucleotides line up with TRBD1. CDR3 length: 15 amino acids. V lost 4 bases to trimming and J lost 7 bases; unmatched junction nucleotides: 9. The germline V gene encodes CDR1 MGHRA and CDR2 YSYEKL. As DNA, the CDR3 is TGCGCCAGCAGCCGGGGGGGCAGGGGGGGTGAAAAACTGTTTTTT. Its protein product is CASSRGGRGGEKLFF.

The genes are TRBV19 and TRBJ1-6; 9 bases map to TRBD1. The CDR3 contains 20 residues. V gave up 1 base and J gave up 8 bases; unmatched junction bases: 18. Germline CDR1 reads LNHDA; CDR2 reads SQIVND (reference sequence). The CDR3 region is CASSIAQTGGKRLGYSPLHF. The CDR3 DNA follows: TGTGCCAGTAGTATAGCCCAAACAGGGGGCAAGCGTCTCGGCTATTCACCCCTCCACTTT.

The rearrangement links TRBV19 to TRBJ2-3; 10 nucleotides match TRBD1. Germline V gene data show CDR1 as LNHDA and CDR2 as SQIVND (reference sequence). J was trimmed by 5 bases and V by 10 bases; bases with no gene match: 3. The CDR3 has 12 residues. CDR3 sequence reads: CATTGGGDTQYF. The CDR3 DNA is TGTGCCACGACAGGGGGCGGAGATACGCAGTATTTT.

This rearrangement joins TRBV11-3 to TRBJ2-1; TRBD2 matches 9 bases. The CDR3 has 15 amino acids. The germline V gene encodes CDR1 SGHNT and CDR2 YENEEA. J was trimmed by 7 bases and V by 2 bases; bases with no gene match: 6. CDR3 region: CASSLTSGGTNEQFF. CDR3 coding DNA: TGTGCCAGCAGCTTAACCAGCGGGGGGACAAATGAGCAGTTCTTC. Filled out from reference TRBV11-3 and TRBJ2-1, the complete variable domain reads EAGVVQSPRYKIIEKKQPVAFWCNPISGHNTLYWYLQNLGQGPELLIRYENEEAVDDSQLPKDRFSAERLKGVDSTLKIQPAELGDSAVYLCASSLTSGGTNEQFFGPGTRLTVL.

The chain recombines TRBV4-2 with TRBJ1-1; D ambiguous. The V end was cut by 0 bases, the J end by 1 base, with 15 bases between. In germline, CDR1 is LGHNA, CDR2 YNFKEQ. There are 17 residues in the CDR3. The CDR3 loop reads CASSQDARVPSNTEAFF. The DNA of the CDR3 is TGTGCCAGCAGCCAAGATGCCCGGGTACCTTCGAACACTGAAGCTTTCTTT.